What follows are 20 T cell receptor beta chains derived from one specimen sequenced in a study of high-grade serous ovarian cancer treatment subgroups. Only in-frame clones appear in the TCRdb table, and some are missing; sequencing was by immunoSEQ multiplex PCR. The profile shows about 12,000 clones, over 75% of them singletons. Tumor samples were obtained before definitive surgery or chemotherapy. Sequencing was performed on tumor tissue. These TCRs come from a human donor with high-grade serous ovarian cancer.

The rearrangement joins TRBV6-5 to TRBJ1-2; D not certain. Germline V gives CDR1 MNHEY, CDR2 SVGAGI. The CDR3 length is 13 residues. The ends were cut back, 4 bases at V and 4 bases at J, with 10 bases in the middle. In DNA form, the CDR3 reads TGTGCCAGCAGTTCCCGCGGAGTCTATGGCTACACCTTC. Protein product: CASSSRGVYGYTF.

V usage is TRBV6-6 and J usage is TRBJ2-1; possible D gene TRBD1, 6 bases. The V end was cut by 5 bases, the J end by 8 bases, with 10 bases between. The length of the CDR3 is 12 residues. CDR1 MNHNY and CDR2 SVGAGI come from the germline V gene (reference sequence). The CDR3 loop is CASSTQGDEQFF. CDR3 in DNA: TGTGCCAGCAGTACACAGGGTGATGAGCAGTTCTTC.

The table lists this clone with a count of one. The chain joins TRBV15 to TRBJ1-1, with D possibly being TRBD1 (5 bases). V shed 4 bases and J shed 8 bases, with 14 bases lying between them. CDR3 size: 13 residues. The germline gives CDR1 LNHNV, CDR2 YYDKDF (reference sequence). CDR3 region: CATSIAHAGEAFF. The DNA for the CDR3 is TGTGCCACCAGCATTGCACATGCAGGGGAAGCTTTCTTT.

This chain links TRBV5-4 with TRBJ1-4; D may be TRBD1 (6 bases). Germline CDR1 SGHNT, CDR2 YYREEE (reference sequence). This CDR3 is built from 14 residues. V lost 4 bases, J lost 8 bases, and 15 bases lay in between. The CDR3 region is CASSVTGHREKLFF. The CDR3 region has the DNA TGTGCCAGCAGCGTCACAGGGCATAGGGAAAAACTGTTTTTT.

The J gene is TRBJ2-1, the V gene TRBV11-2; a weak D match, TRBD1 (6 bases). Germline CDR1 reads SGHAT; CDR2 reads FQNNGV. This CDR3 has 16 amino acids. The ends were cut back, 7 bases at V and 9 bases at J, with 25 bases in the middle. The CDR3 region is CASTSNTGTLGLEQFF. For the CDR3, the DNA is TGTGCCAGCACCTCCAATACCGGGACATTGGGTCTTGAGCAGTTCTTC.

This clone turned up a few times. This chain uses TRBV2 with TRBJ2-3; no clear D. The CDR3 has 12 amino acids. From germline, CDR1 is SNHLY and CDR2 FYNNEI. Trimming left V 4 bases short and J 1 base short, with 3 bases between. The DNA for the CDR3 is TGTGCCAGCAGTGTCGGCACAGATACGCAGTATTTT. Its protein is CASSVGTDTQYF.

There are a few counts of this clone. The rearrangement links TRBV19 to TRBJ1-1; D is perhaps TRBD1 (6 bases). Germline V CDR1 and CDR2: LNHDA, SQIVND (reference sequence). The germline V and J ends were trimmed by 1 base and 8 bases, with 14 bases remaining between them. This CDR3 has 14 amino acids. The CDR3 nucleotides read TGTGCCAGTAGTATAGGAGGCCAGGGGTCCGAAGCTTTCTTT. Its protein is CASSIGGQGSEAFF.

The gene calls are TRBV7-2 and TRBJ2-1; D is perhaps TRBD2 (7 bases). Trimming pared 5 bases from V and 8 bases from J, leaving 19 bases between. The CDR3 extends over 15 amino acids. Germline V gene sequence: CDR1 SGHTA, CDR2 FQGNSA. In nucleotides, the CDR3 is TGTGCCAGCAGCCAATCGGGGGGCGGAGGGCATGAGCAGTTCTTC. Its protein is CASSQSGGGGHEQFF. Together with reference TRBV7-2 and TRBJ2-1, the CDR3 gives the full variable domain: GAGVSQSPSNKVTEKGKDVELRCDPISGHTALYWYRQSLGQGLEFLIYFQGNSAPDKSGLPSDRFSAERTGGSVSTLTIQRTQQEDSAVYLCASSQSGGGGHEQFFGPGTRLTVL.

This chain uses TRBV7-6 with TRBJ2-5; TRBD1 matches 7 bases. The CDR3 is 14 residues long. Germline loops: CDR1 SGHVS, CDR2 FNYEAQ. V was clipped by 5 bases and J by 1 base; unmatched bases: 4. This chain's CDR3 is CASSLGTVQETQYF. The CDR3 region has the DNA TGTGCCAGCAGCCTAGGGACAGTCCAAGAGACCCAGTACTTC.

The V gene is TRBV28, the J gene TRBJ2-3; D is unresolved. Deletions cut 6 bases from V and 6 bases from J, with 10 bases between. CDR1 and CDR2 (germline): MDHEN, SYDVKM. The CDR3 is 12 residues long. CDR3: CASSLRLDTQYF. The CDR3 DNA follows: TGTGCCAGCAGCCTACGTTTGGATACGCAGTATTTT.

J is TRBJ2-3 and V is TRBV18; 8 nucleotides agree with TRBD1. Germline CDR1 and CDR2: KGHSH and LQKENI. The CDR3 contains 15 residues. Germline trimming cut 2 bases from V and 0 bases from J; bases unmatched to any gene: 1. Written as DNA, the CDR3 is TGTGCCAGCTCACCAGGACAGGGTAGCACAGATACGCAGTATTTT. Translation: CASSPGQGSTDTQYF.

This chain uses TRBV6-1 with TRBJ1-3; unclear D gene. With 1 base removed from V and 0 bases from J, the gap between germline ends came to 7 bases. CDR1 is MNHNS, CDR2 SASEGT, per germline. The CDR3 runs to 15 residues. The CDR3 region is CASSEGDGSGNTIYF. The CDR3 DNA reads as TGTGCCAGCAGTGAAGGAGACGGCTCTGGAAACACCATATATTTT.

The V and J genes are TRBV7-9 and TRBJ2-1, with a possible D match to TRBD1 (6 bases). CDR1 and CDR2 (germline): SEHNR, FQNEAQ (reference sequence). Trimming took off 6 bases at V and 9 bases at J, with 18 bases between the two ends. This CDR3 contains 14 residues. The CDR3 loop is CASSLTGTSVEQFF. In DNA, the CDR3 is TGTGCCAGCAGTTTGACCGGGACATCGGTTGAGCAGTTCTTC.

This chain links TRBV10-3 with TRBJ1-1; weak D call: TRBD1 (5 bases). In germline, CDR1 is ENHRY, CDR2 SYGVKD. V shed 0 bases and J shed 9 bases, with 11 bases lying between them. This CDR3 region has 13 residues. CDR3: CAISESLGQKAFF. CDR3 nucleotides: TGTGCCATCAGTGAGTCGTTAGGACAAAAAGCTTTCTTT.

Here the CDR3 reads CASSYGTSGSYNEQFF. The DNA of the CDR3 is TGTGCCAGCAGTTACGGGACTAGCGGCTCCTACAATGAGCAGTTCTTC. The chain is built from TRBV6-5 and TRBJ2-1; TRBD2 agrees at 11 bases. The CDR3 has 16 amino acids. Germline V gene data show CDR1 as MNHEY and CDR2 as SVGAGI. Trimming removed 2 bases from V and 0 bases from J; junction bases left unmatched: 0.

This chain connects TRBV7-9 to TRBJ2-7; TRBD2 aligns across 13 bases. Germline V gene data show CDR1 as SEHNR and CDR2 as FQNEAQ (reference sequence). The CDR3 has 15 residues. Germline trimming cut 3 bases from V and 6 bases from J; bases unmatched to any gene: 5. The CDR3 DNA follows: TGTGCCAGCAGCTTTGGACTAGCGGGAGAGGGCGAGCAGTACTTC. Its translation is CASSFGLAGEGEQYF. The whole variable domain, remainder taken from reference TRBV7-9 and TRBJ2-7, is DTGVSQNPRHKITKRGQNVTFRCDPISEHNRLYWYRQTLGQGPEFLTYFQNEAQLEKSRLLSDRFSAERPKGSFSTLEIQRTEQGDSAMYLCASSFGLAGEGEQYFGPGTRLTVT.

V gene TRBV9 combines with J gene TRBJ2-7; D is possibly TRBD2 (6 bases). The germline V and J ends were trimmed by 4 bases and 6 bases, with 17 bases remaining between them. Germline loops: CDR1 SGDLS, CDR2 YYNGEE. This CDR3 contains 14 residues. The CDR3 DNA sequence: TGTGCCAGCAGCCCGCGGGCCGGGAGATCCGAGCAGTACTTC. This codes for CASSPRAGRSEQYF.

This chain joins TRBV7-2 and TRBJ2-7; tentatively, D is TRBD1 (6 bases). Germline-derived CDR1 and CDR2 are SGHTA and FQGNSA. The V and J ends lost 5 bases and 1 base respectively, with 12 bases between them. CDR3 length equals 14 residues. The CDR3 protein is CASSPGTLSYEQYF. Here the CDR3 DNA reads TGTGCCAGCAGCCCCGGGACACTTTCCTACGAGCAGTACTTC.

This sequence joins TRBV5-1 and TRBJ2-6, with D perhaps TRBD1 or TRBD2 (5 bases each). This CDR3 comprises 15 residues. Per the germline V gene, CDR1 is SGHRS and CDR2 is YFSETQ. V was pared by 6 bases and J by 2 bases, with 12 bases between. The CDR3 loop is CASTGTLAGANVLTF. The CDR3 DNA reads TGCGCCAGCACTGGGACGTTGGCTGGGGCCAACGTCCTGACTTTC.

The CDR3 loop reads CASSLARQGTGNTIYF. Written as DNA, the CDR3 is TGTGCCAGCAGCTTAGCACGACAGGGTACTGGAAACACCATATATTTT. The rearrangement joins TRBV11-2 to TRBJ1-3; 7 bases are shared with TRBD1. This CDR3 has 16 residues. Germline V gives CDR1 SGHAT, CDR2 FQNNGV. Trimming at V came to 1 base and at J to 2 bases, leaving 5 bases not matched to a gene.